The rows below give T cell receptor beta chains drawn from one sample of a study of T-cell reconstitution after alpha-beta-depleted transplantation in children. TCRdb re-derived calls from the PCR reads in MiXCR, one entry per CDR3 protein. The sample shows 250,000 to 300,000 distinct CDR3 sequences, 9.9% of them seen only once. Sequencing used PBMCs from the stem cell graft donor, obtained from the stem cell graft. These receptors all come from a human donor who donated a stem cell graft to a child with SCID. CDR3s include the opening cysteine and the closing phenylalanine or tryptophan. A D gene is named only where the DNA matches it firmly. The size entry is marked missing in some rows and otherwise reads once, few, many or a size class.

TRBJ2-1,TRBV14,TRBD2,-,TGTGCCAGCAGCCAGGAGGCGGGACTAGCGGGGAATGAGCAGTTCTTC,CASSQEAGLAGNEQFF
TRBJ2-5,TRBV20-1,-,-,TGCAGTGCTAGGCCCCCCTCGTACCAGGAGGCCCAGTACTTC,CSARPPSYQEAQYF
TRBJ2-2,TRBV14,TRBD1,many,TGTGCCAGCAGCCAAGGAAGGGACAGGTTCATCGGGGAGCTGTTTTTT,CASSQGRDRFIGELFF
TRBJ2-7,TRBV12-3/TRBV12-4,-,-,TGTGCCAGCAGTTTCTTAAACGGGGGCCCGCGTGGGGAGCAGTACTTC,CASSFLNGGPRGEQYF
TRBJ2-2,TRBV10-3,-,-,TGTGCCATCAGTGATACCCAGGGTCCCGGGGAGCTGTTTTTT,CAISDTQGPGELFF
TRBJ2-3,TRBV12-3/TRBV12-4,-,-,TGTGCCACCCGGACCGGTTCTAGCACAGATACGCAGTATTTT,CATRTGSSTDTQYF
TRBJ2-3,TRBV5-5,-,many,TGTGCCAGCAGCTTGGAACCAGGGCCCAAAGATACGCAGTATTTT,CASSLEPGPKDTQYF
TRBJ2-5,TRBV3-1,-,few,TGTGCCAGCAGCGGACTGGGAACGTTAGAGACCCAGTACTTC,CASSGLGTLETQYF
TRBJ2-7,TRBV7-9,TRBD1,few,TGTGCCAGCAGCTCGGACAGGGTGCGTGCCGAGCAGTACTTC,CASSSDRVRAEQYF
TRBJ2-1,TRBV29-1,-,-,TGCAGCGTTGAATACCGCTACAATGAGCAGTTCTTC,CSVEYRYNEQFF
TRBJ2-7,TRBV5-1,-,many,TGCGCCAGCAGCGCGGAGAACGAGCAGTACTTC,CASSAENEQYF
TRBJ2-6,TRBV2,-,many,TGTGCCAGCACTACGGACATGGCCGGGGCCAACGTCCTGACTTTC,CASTTDMAGANVLTF
TRBJ1-2,TRBV20-1,-,few,TGCAGTGCTACTCCTGGCTACACCTTC,CSATPGYTF
TRBJ2-1,TRBV5-1,TRBD2,many,TGCGCCAGCAGCTTGACTAGCGGGGGTCTGGATGAGCAGTTCTTC,CASSLTSGGLDEQFF
TRBJ2-7,TRBV4-1,-,many,TGCGCCAGCAGCCAAGATCGTCAAGGGGGATCGGACGAGCAGTACTTC,CASSQDRQGGSDEQYF
TRBJ2-3,TRBV7-9,-,-,TGTGCCCTGGGGGTAGATACGCAGTATTTT,CALGVDTQYF
TRBJ2-3,TRBV5-1,-,-,TGCGCCAGCAGCGCAGGGGTAGACACAGATACGCAGTATTTT,CASSAGVDTDTQYF
TRBJ1-1,TRBV18,-,-,TGTGCCAGCTCAGCCTTACAGATACCGAACACTGAAGCTTTCTTT,CASSALQIPNTEAFF
TRBJ1-4,TRBV6-2/TRBV6-3,-,-,TGTGCCAGCAGTAGGAGGACTACTGCAACTAATGAAAAACTGTTTTTT,CASSRRTTATNEKLFF
TRBJ1-2,TRBV20-1,-,-,TGCAGTGCCCACCCGGACAGCTATGGCTACACCTTC,CSAHPDSYGYTF
TRBJ2-3,TRBV4-1,-,-,TGCGCCAGCAGCCAAGATATACGGAGGGCAAACACAGATACGCAGTATTTT,CASSQDIRRANTDTQYF
TRBJ2-1,TRBV2,TRBD2,many,TGTGCCAGCAGTACTACTAGCGCGGCCTACAATGAGCAGTTCTTC,CASSTTSAAYNEQFF
TRBJ2-1,TRBV6-2/TRBV6-3,TRBD2,few,TGTGCCAGCAGTTATACGGGGGGGCTATACAATGAGCAGTTCTTC,CASSYTGGLYNEQFF
TRBJ1-5,TRBV5-1,-,-,TGCGCCAGCAGCCCGGAGGTAGGCAATCAGCCCCAGCATTTT,CASSPEVGNQPQHF
TRBJ2-1,TRBV11-3,TRBD2,many,TGTGCCAGCAGCTTAGAGGCCGGGGGGTACAATGAGCAGTTCTTC,CASSLEAGGYNEQFF
TRBJ2-3,TRBV5-6,-,-,TGTGCCAGCAGCTTGGAGCCGGGGAACACAGATACGCAGTATTTT,CASSLEPGNTDTQYF
TRBJ2-7,TRBV5-6,-,-,TGTGCCAGCAGCTTGGCCAAGACCGAGCAGTACTTC,CASSLAKTEQYF
TRBJ1-1,TRBV7-9,-,-,TGTGCCAGCAGCTTAAACGACAAGAACACTGAAGCTTTCTTT,CASSLNDKNTEAFF
TRBJ2-3,TRBV3-1,TRBD1,few,TGTGCCAGCAGCCCCCGGGACAGGGGGCGAAATACGCAGTATTTT,CASSPRDRGRNTQYF
TRBJ1-2,TRBV6-5,-,-,TGTGCCAGCAGTTACGTACGGGGGGCTCGTGGCTACACCTTC,CASSYVRGARGYTF
TRBJ1-6,TRBV28,-,-,TGTGCCAGCAGTTTACGAGGGGTAACACCCCTCCACTTT,CASSLRGVTPLHF
TRBJ1-1,TRBV20-1,-,many,TGCAGTGCTAGAGCTAGCGCGGATACTGAAGCTTTCTTT,CSARASADTEAFF
TRBJ2-1,TRBV20-1,TRBD1,few,TGCAGTGCTAGAGGAACAGGGGGGCCCTACAATGAGCAGTTCTTC,CSARGTGGPYNEQFF
TRBJ1-4,TRBV2,-,-,TGTGCCAGCGTGCCCGGAAGGGGATCTAATGAAAAACTGTTTTTT,CASVPGRGSNEKLFF
TRBJ2-1,TRBV4-1,TRBD2,few,TGCGCCAGCAGCCAAGCACGGGGGGGCCTTAATGAGCAGTTCTTC,CASSQARGGLNEQFF
TRBJ1-6,TRBV6-1,-,few,TGTGCCAGCAGTGAAGCAGGGTTGTATAATTCACCCCTCCACTTT,CASSEAGLYNSPLHF
TRBJ2-5,TRBV12-3/TRBV12-4,-,-,TGTGCCAGCAGTTTAGGATCACAGGGTTGGGAGACCCAGTACTTC,CASSLGSQGWETQYF
TRBJ2-1,TRBV10-3,-,many,TGTGCCATCAATAGGAGCCCGTCGGATGAGCAGTTCTTC,CAINRSPSDEQFF
TRBJ2-7,TRBV9,TRBD1,-,TGTGCCAGCAGCGCGGGACAGGGATTCTACGAGCAGTACTTC,CASSAGQGFYEQYF
TRBJ2-2,TRBV3-1,-,many,TGTGCCAGCAGCCAAGATACCAGGTGGGAGCTGTTTTTT,CASSQDTRWELFF